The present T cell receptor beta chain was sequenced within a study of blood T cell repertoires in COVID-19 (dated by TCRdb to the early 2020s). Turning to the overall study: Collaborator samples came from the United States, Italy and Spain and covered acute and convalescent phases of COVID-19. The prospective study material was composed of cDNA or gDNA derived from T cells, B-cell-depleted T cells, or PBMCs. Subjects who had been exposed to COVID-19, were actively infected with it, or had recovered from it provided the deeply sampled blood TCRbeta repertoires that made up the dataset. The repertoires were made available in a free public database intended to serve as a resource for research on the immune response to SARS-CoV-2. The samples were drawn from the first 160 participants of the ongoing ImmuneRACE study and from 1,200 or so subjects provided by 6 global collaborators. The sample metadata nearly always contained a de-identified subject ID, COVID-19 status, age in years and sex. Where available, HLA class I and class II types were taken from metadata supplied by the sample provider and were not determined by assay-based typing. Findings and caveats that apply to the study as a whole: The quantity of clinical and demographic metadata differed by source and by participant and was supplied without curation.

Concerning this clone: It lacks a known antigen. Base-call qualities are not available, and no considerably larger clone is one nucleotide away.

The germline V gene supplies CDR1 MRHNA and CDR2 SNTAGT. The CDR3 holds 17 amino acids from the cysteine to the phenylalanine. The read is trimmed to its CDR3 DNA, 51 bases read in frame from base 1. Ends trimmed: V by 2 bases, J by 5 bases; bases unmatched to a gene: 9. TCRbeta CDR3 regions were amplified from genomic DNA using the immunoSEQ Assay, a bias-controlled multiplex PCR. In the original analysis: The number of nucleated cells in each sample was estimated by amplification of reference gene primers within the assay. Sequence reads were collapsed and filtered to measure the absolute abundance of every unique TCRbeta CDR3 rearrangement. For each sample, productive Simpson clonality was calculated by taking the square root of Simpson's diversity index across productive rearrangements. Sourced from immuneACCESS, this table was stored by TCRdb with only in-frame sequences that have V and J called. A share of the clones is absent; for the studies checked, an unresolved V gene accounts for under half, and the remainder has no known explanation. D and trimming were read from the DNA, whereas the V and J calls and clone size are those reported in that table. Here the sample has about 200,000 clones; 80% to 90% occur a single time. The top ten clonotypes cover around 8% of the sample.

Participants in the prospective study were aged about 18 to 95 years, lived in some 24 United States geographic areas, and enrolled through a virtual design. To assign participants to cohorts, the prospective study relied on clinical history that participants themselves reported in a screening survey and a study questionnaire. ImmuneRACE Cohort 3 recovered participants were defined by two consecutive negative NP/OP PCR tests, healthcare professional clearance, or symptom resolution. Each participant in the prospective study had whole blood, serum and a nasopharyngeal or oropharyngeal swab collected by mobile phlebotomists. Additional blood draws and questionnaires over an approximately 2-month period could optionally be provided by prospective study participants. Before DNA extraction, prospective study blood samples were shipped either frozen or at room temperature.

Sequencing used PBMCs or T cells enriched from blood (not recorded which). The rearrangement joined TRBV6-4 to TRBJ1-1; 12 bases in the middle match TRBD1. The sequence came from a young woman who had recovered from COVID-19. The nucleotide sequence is TGTGCCAGCAGTGACCCCGGGACAGGGGGCCCTGGGACTGAAGCTTTCTTT. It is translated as CASSDPGTGGPGTEAFF.